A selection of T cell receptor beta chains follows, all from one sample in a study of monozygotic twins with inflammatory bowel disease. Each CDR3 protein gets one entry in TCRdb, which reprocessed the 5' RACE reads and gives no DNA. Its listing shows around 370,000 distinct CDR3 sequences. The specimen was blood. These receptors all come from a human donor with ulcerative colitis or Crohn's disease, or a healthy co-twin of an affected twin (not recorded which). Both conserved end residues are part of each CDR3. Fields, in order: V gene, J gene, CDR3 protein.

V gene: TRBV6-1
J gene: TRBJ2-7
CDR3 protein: CASSSARGSAHYEQYF

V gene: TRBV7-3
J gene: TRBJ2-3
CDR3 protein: CASSLSGFTGDTQYF

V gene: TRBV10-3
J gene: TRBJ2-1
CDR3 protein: CAISPGTSGGMNEQFF

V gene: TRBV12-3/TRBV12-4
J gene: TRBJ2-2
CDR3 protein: CASSFGLSNTGGLFF

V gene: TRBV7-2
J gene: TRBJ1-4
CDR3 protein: CASSLGVRGMNNEKLFF

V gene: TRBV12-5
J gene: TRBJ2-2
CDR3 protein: CASGLTGQGWTGELFF

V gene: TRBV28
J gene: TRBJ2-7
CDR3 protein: CASSSQGRGGHEQYF

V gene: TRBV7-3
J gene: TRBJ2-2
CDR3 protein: CASSLNSGELFF

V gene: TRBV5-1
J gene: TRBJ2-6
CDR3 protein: CARRGNSGANVLTF

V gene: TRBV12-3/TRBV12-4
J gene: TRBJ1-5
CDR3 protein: CASRGRESQPQHF

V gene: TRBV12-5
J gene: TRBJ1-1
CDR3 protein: CASGLEGGRANTEAFF

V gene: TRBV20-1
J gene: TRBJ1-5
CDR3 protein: CSARGTGGLNQPQHF

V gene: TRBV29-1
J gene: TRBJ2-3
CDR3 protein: CSVEAAQSSTDTQYF

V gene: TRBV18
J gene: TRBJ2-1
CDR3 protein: CASSPRTSGGAQYNEQFF

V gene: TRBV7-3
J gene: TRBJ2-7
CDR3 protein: CASSFQQGYEQYF

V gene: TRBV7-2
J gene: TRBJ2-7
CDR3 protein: CASSLTGGAWDEQYF

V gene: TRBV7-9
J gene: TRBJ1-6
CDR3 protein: CASGRTDSPLHF

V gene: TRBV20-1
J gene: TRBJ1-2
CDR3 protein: CSARVTGSNYGYTF

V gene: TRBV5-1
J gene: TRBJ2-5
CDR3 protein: CASSLFPDRQGETQYF

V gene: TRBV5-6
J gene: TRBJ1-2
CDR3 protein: CASSLTEGGYGYTF

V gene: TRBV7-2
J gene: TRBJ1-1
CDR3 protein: CASSLAPGGGGTETFF

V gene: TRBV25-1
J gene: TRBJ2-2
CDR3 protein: CASEKRAPGLRTGELFF

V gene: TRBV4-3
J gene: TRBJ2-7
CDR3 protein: CASSQETASNEQYF

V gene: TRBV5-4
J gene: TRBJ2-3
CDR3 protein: CASSLKGLAEYTQYF

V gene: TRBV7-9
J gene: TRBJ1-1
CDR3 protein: CASSTGTGGFMWAEAFF

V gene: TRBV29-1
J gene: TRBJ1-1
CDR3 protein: CSVGGQGALAFF

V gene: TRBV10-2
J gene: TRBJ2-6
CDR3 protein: CASREGGRRSGANVLTF

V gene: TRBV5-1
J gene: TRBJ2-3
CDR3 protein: CASSRTGSGDTQYF

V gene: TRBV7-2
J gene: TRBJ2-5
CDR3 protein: CASSARGDQETQYF

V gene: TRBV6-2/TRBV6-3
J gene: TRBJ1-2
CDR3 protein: CASSYPGTAYGYTF

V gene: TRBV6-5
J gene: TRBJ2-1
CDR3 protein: CASSYSRTGGLDEQFF

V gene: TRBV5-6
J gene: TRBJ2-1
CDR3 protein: CASTRGWVNEQFF

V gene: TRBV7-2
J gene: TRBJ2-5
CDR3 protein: CASVRVAGVNGETQYF

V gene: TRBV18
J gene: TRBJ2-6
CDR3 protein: CASSPPKGRKSSGANVLTF

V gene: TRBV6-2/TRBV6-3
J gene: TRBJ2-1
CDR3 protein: CASSYSGGLTVYNEQFF

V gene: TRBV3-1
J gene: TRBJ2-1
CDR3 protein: CASSQSPGSNEQFF

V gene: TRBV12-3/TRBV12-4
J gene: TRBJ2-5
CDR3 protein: CASSLYGAGGETQYF